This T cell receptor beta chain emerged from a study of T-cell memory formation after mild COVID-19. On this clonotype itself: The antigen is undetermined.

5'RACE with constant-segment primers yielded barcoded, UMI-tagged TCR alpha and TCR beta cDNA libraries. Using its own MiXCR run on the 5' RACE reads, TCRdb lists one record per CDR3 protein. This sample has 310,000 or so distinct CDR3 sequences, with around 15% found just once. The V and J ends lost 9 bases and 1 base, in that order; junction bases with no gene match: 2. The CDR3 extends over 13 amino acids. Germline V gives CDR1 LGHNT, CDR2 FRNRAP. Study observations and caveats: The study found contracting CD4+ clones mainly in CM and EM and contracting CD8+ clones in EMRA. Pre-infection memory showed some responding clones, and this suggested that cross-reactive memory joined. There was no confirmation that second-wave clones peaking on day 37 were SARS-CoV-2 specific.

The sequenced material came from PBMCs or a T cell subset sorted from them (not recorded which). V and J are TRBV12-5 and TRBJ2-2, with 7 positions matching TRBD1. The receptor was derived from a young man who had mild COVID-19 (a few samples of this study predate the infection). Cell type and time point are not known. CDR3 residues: CASWTGNTGELFF. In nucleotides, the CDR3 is TGTGCTAGCTGGACAGGGAACACCGGGGAGCTGTTTTTT.